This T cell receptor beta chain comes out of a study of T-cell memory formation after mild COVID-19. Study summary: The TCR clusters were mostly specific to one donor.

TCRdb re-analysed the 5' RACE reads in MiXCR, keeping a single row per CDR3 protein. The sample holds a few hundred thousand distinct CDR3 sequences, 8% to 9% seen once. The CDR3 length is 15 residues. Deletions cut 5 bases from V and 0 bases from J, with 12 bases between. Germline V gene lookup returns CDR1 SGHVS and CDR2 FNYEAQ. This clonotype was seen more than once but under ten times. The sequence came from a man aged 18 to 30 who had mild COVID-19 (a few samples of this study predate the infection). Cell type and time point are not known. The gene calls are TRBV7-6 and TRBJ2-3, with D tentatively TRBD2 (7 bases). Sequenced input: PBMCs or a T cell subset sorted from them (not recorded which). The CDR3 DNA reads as TGTGCCAGCAGCGGCAGGGGACTAAGCACAGATACGCAGTATTTT. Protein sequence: CASSGRGLSTDTQYF.